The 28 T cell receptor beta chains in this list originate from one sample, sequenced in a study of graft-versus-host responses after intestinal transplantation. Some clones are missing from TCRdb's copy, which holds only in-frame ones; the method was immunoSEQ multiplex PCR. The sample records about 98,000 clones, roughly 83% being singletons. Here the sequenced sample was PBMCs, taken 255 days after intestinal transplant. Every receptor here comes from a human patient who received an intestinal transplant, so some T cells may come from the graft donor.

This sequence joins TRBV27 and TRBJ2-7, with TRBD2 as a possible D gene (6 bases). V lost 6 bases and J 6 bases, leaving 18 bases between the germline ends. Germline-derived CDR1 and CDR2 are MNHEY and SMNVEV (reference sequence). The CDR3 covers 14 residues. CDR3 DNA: TGTGCCAGCAGCCCACTAGCCTCCTTGGCCGAGCAGTACTTC. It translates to CASSPLASLAEQYF.

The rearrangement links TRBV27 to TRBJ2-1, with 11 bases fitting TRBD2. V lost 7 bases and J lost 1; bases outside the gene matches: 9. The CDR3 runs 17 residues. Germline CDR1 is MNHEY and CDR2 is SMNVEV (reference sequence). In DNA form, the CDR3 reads TGTGCCAGCAATTATCTAGCGGGGGGTTCATCCTACAATGAGCAGTTCTTC. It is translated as CASNYLAGGSSYNEQFF.

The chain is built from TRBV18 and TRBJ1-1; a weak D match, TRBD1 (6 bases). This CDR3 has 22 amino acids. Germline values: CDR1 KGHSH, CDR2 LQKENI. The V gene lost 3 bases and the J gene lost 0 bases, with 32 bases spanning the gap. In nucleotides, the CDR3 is TGTGCCAGCTCACCGCTTAGGTTTAGGGGGAGTGCGGGGGGACTTCTGAACACTGAAGCTTTCTTT. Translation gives CASSPLRFRGSAGGLLNTEAFF.

CDR3 nucleotide sequence: TGTGCCAGCAGCCTCCGACTAGCGATGCAGACCCAGTACTTC. Residues: CASSLRLAMQTQYF. V usage is TRBV7-2 and J usage is TRBJ2-5; 8 nucleotides line up with TRBD2. CDR1 and CDR2 (germline): SGHTA, FQGNSA. This CDR3 is 14 amino acids long. J gave up 6 bases and V 5 bases, and 8 bases lay outside the gene matches.

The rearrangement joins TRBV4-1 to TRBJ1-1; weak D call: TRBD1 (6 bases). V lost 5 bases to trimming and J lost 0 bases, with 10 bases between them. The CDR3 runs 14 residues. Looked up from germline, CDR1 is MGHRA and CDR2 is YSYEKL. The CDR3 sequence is CASSAGHMNTEAFF. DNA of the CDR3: TGCGCCAGCAGCGCGGGACATATGAACACTGAAGCTTTCTTT.

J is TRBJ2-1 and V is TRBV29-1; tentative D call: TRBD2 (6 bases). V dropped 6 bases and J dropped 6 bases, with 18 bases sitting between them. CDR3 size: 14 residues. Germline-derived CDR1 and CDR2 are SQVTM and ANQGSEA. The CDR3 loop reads CSVQAGTEVNEQFF. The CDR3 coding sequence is TGCAGCGTCCAGGCCGGGACTGAAGTCAATGAGCAGTTCTTC.

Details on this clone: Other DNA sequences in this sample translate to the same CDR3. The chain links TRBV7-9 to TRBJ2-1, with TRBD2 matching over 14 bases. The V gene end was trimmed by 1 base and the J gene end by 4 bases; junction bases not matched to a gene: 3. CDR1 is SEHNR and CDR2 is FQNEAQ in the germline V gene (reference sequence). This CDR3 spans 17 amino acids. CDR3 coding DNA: TGTGCCAGCAGCTTAGGGGGACTAGCGGGGGTATACAATGAGCAGTTCTTC. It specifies CASSLGGLAGVYNEQFF.

The CDR3 is CASGQAKETQYF. Here the CDR3 DNA reads TGCGCCAGCGGACAGGCGAAAGAGACCCAGTACTTC. The chain combines TRBV5-1 with TRBJ2-5; 7 positions match TRBD1. J gave up 3 bases and V 7 bases, and 3 bases lay outside the gene matches. The germline gives CDR1 SGHRS, CDR2 YFSETQ. The CDR3 is made up of 12 amino acids.

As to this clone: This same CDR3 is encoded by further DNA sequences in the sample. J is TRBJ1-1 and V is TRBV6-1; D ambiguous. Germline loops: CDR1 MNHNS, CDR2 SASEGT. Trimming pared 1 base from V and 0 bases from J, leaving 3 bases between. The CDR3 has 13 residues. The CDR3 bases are TGTGCCAGCAGTGAAGTACTGAACACTGAAGCTTTCTTT. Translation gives CASSEVLNTEAFF.

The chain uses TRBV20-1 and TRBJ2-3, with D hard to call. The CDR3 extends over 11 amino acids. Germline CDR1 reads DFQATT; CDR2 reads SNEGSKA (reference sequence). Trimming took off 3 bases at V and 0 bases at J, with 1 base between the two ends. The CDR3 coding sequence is TGCAGTGCTAGCAGCACAGATACGCAGTATTTT. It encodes CSASSTDTQYF.

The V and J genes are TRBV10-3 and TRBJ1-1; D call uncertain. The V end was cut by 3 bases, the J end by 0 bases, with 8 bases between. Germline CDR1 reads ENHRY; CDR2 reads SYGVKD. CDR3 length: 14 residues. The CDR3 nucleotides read TGTGCCATCAGTGAAGGGTTCTTGAACACTGAAGCTTTCTTT. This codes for CAISEGFLNTEAFF.

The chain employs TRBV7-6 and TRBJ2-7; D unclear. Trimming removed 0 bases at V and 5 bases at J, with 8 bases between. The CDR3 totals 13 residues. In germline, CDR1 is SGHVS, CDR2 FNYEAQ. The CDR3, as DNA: TGTGCCAGCAGCTTAGCGTGGTCGGACGAGCAGTACTTC. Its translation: CASSLAWSDEQYF.

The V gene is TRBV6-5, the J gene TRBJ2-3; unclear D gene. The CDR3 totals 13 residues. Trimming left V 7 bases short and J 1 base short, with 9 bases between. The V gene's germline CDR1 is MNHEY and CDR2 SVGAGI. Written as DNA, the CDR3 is TGTGCCAGCATAAAGGACGGCACAGATACGCAGTATTTT. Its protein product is CASIKDGTDTQYF.

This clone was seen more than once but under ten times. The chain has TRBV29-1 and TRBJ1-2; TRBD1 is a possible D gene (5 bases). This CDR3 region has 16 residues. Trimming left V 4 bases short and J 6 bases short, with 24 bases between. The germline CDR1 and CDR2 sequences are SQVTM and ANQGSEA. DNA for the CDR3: TGCAGCGTTGCGGGGGGTCACAGCGCCAGGGAGAATGGCTACACCTTC. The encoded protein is CSVAGGHSARENGYTF.

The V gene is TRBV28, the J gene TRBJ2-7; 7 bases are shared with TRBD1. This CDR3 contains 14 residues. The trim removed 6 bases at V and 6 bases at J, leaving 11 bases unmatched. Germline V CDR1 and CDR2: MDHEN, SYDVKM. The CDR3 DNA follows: TGTGCCAGCAGGAGTCCAGGGGGAAGCCGCGAGCAGTACTTC. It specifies CASRSPGGSREQYF.

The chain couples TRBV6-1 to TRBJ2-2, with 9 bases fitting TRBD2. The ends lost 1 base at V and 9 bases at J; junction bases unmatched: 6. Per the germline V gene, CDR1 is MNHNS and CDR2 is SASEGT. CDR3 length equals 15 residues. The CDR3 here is CASSEEGGGARELFF. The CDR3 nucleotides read TGTGCCAGCAGTGAAGAAGGCGGGGGGGCGCGGGAGCTGTTTTTT.

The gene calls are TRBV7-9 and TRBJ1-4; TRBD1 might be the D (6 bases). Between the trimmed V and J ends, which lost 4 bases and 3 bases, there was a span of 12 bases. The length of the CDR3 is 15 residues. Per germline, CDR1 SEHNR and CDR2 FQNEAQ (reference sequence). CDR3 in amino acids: CASSYTGLANEKLFF. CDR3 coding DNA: TGTGCCAGCAGCTATACAGGGCTTGCTAATGAAAAACTGTTTTTT.

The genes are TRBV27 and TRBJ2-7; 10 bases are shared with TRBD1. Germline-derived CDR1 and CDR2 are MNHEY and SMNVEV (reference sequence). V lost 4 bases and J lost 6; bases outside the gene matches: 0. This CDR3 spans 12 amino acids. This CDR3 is CASSWTGGEQYF. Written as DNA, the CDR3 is TGTGCCAGCAGTTGGACAGGGGGCGAGCAGTACTTC.

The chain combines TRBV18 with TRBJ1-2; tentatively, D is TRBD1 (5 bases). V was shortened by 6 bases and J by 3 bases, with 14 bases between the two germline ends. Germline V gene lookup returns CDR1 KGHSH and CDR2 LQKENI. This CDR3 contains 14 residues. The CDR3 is CASSGTMVDYGYTF. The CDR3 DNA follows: TGTGCCAGCTCCGGGACGATGGTAGACTATGGCTACACCTTC.

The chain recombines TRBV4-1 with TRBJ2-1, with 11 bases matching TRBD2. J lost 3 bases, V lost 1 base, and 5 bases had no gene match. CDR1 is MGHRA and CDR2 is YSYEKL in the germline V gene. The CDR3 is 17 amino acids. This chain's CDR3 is CASSQVPLAGDYNEQFF. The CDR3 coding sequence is TGCGCCAGCAGCCAAGTCCCACTAGCGGGGGACTACAATGAGCAGTTCTTC.

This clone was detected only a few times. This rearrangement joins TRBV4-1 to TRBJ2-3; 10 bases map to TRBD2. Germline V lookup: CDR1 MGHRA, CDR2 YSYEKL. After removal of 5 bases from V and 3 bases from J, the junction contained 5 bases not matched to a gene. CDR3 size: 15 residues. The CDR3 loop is CASSLLAGWTDTQYF. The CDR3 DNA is TGCGCCAGCAGCTTACTAGCGGGATGGACAGATACGCAGTATTTT.

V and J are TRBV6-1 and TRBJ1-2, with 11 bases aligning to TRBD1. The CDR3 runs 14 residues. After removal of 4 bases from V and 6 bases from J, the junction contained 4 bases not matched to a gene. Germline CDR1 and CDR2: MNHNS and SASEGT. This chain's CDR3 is CASSVGTGGDGYTF. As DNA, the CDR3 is TGTGCCAGCAGTGTTGGGACAGGGGGGGATGGCTACACCTTC.

For the CDR3, the DNA is TGTGCCAGCTCATCCATCGACAGGGTAGCTTTCTTT. As protein: CASSSIDRVAFF. The gene calls are TRBV18 and TRBJ1-1; 7 bases fit TRBD1. The germline CDR1 and CDR2 sequences are KGHSH and LQKENI. Trimming took 5 bases from V and 10 from J; bases not matched to a gene: 7. The CDR3 has 12 amino acids.

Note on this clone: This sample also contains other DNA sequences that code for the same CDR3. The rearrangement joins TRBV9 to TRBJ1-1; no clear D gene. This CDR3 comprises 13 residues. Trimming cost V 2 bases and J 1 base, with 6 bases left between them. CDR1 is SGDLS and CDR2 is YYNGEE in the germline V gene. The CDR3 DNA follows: TGTGCCAGCAGCGTCGCCGGGAACACTGAAGCTTTCTTT. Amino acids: CASSVAGNTEAFF.

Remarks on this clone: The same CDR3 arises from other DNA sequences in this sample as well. The CDR3 reads CASSIGDRETGELFF. The CDR3 DNA reads as TGTGCCAGTAGTATCGGGGACAGAGAGACCGGGGAGCTGTTTTTT. The rearrangement links TRBV19 to TRBJ2-2; 7 bases match TRBD1. The CDR3 is 15 residues long. Germline V gene sequence: CDR1 LNHDA, CDR2 SQIVND (reference sequence). Unmatched junction bases numbered 6, after V lost 3 bases and J lost 5 bases.

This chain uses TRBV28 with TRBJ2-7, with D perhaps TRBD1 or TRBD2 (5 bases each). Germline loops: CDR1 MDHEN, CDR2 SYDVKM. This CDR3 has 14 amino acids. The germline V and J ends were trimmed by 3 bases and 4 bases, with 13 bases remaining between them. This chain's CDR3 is CASSLGTFFYEQYF. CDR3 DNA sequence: TGTGCCAGCAGTTTGGGGACGTTCTTTTACGAGCAGTACTTC.

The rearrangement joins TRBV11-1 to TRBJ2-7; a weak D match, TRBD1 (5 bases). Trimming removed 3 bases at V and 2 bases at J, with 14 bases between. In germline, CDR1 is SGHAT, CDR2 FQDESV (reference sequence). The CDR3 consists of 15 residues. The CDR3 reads CASSFSGFAPYEQYF. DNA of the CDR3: TGTGCCAGCAGCTTCTCAGGGTTCGCCCCCTACGAGCAGTACTTC.

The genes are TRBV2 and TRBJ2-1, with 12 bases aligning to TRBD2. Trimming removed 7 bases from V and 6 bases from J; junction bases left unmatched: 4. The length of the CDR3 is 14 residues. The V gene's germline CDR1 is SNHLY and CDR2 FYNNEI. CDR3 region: CASTSGRVGNEQFF. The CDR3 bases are TGTGCCAGCACTAGCGGGAGGGTCGGCAATGAGCAGTTCTTC.